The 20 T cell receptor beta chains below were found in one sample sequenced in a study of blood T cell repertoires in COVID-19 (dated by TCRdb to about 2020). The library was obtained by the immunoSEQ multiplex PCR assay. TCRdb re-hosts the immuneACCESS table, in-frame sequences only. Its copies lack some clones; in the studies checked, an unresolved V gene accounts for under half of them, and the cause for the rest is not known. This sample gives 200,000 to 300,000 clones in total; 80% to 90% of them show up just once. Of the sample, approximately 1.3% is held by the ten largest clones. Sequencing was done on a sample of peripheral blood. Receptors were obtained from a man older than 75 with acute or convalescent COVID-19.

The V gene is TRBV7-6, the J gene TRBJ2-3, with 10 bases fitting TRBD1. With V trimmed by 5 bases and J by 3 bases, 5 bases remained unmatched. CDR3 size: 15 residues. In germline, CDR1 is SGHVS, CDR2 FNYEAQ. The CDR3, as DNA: TGTGCCAGCAGCGTGGACAGGGGGAAGACAGATACGCAGTATTTT. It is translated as CASSVDRGKTDTQYF.

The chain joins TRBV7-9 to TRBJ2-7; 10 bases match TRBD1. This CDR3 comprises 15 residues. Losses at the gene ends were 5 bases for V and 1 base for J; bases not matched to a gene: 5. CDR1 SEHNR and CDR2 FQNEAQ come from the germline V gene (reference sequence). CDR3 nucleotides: TGTGCCAGCAGCCAGAAGGACAGGGGGTCCTACGAGCAGTACTTC. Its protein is CASSQKDRGSYEQYF.

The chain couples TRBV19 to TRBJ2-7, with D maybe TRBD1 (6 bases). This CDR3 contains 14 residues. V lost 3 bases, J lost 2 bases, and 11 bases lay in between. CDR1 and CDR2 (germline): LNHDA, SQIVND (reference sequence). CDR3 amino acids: CASSIETGPYEQYF. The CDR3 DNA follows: TGTGCCAGTAGTATTGAGACAGGCCCCTACGAGCAGTACTTC.

The CDR3 protein is CASSEYSGGSNEKLFF. Written as DNA, the CDR3 is TGTGCCAGCAGTGAATATTCGGGGGGCTCTAATGAAAAACTGTTTTTT. V and J are TRBV25-1 and TRBJ1-4; a possible D gene is TRBD1 (6 bases). This CDR3 comprises 16 residues. CDR1 and CDR2 from the germline V gene are MGHDK and SYGVNS. V was cut by 0 bases and J by 3 bases, with 11 bases left in between.

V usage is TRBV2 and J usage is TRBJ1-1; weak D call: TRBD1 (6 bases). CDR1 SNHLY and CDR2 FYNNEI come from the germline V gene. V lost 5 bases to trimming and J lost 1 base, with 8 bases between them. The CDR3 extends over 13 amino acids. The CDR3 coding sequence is TGTGCCAGCAGTCGGACAGAGAACACTGAAGCTTTCTTT. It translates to CASSRTENTEAFF. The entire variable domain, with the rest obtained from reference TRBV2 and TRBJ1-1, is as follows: EPEVTQTPSHQVTQMGQEVILRCVPISNHLYFYWYRQILGQKVEFLVSFYNNEISEKSEIFDDQFSVERPDGSNFTLKIRSTKLEDSAMYFCASSRTENTEAFFGQGTRLTVV.

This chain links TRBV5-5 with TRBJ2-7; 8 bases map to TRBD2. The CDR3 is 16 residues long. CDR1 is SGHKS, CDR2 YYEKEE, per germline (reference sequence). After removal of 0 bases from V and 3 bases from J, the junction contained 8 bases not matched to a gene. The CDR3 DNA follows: TGTGCCAGCAGCTTGGCTACTACTAGCGGTCGCTACGAGCAGTACTTC. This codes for CASSLATTSGRYEQYF.

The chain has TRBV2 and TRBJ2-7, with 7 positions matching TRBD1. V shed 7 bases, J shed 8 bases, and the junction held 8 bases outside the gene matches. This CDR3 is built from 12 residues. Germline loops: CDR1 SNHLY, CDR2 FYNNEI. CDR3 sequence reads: CASIPQDRQQYF. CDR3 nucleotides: TGTGCCAGCATCCCCCAGGACAGGCAGCAGTACTTC.

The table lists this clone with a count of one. The CDR3 bases are TGTGCCACCAGCAGACTCGGACAGGGGCCCTACAATGAGCAGTTCTTC. Its protein product is CATSRLGQGPYNEQFF. This sequence joins TRBV15 and TRBJ2-1, with 9 bases lining up with TRBD1. Trimming removed 2 bases from V and 2 bases from J; junction bases left unmatched: 4. CDR3 length: 16 amino acids. Germline V gives CDR1 LNHNV, CDR2 YYDKDF (reference sequence).

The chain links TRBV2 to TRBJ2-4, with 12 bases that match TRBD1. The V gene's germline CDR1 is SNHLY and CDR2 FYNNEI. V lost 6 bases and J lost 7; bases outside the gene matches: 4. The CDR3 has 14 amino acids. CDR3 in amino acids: CASRRGQGANIQYF. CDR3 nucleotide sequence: TGTGCCAGCAGGAGGGGACAGGGGGCGAACATTCAGTACTTC.

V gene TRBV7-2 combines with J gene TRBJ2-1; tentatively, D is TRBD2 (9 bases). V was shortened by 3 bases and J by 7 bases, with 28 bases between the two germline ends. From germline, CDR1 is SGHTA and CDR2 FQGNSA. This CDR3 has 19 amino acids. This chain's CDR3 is CASSFQREAGGKYVNEQFF. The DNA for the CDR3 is TGTGCCAGCAGCTTTCAGCGGGAGGCAGGGGGCAAGTATGTGAATGAGCAGTTCTTC.

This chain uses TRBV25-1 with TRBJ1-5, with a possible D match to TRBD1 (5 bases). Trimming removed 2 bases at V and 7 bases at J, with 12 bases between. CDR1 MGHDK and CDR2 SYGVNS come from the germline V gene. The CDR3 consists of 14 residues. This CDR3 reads CASSEGGRVQPQHF. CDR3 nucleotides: TGTGCCAGCAGTGAAGGTGGCAGGGTACAGCCCCAGCATTTT.

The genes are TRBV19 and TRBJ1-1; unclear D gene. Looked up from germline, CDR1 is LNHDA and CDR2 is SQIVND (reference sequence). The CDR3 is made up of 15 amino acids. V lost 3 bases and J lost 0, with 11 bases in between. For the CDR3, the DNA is TGTGCCAGTAGTATTAACCAGTTCATGAACACTGAAGCTTTCTTT. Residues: CASSINQFMNTEAFF.

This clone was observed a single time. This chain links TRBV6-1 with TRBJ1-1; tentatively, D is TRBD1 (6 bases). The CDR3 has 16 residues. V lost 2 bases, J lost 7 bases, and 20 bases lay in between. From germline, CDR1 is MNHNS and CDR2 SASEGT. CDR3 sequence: CASSENGGGLNGEAFF. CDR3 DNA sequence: TGTGCCAGCAGTGAAAATGGGGGCGGTTTGAATGGTGAAGCTTTCTTT.

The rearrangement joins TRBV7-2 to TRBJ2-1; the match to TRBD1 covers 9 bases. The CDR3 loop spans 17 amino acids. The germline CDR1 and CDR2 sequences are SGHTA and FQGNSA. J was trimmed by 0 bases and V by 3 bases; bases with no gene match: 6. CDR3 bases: TGTGCCAGCAGCTTTAGAGGGACAGGGAGCTCCTACAATGAGCAGTTCTTC. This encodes CASSFRGTGSSYNEQFF.

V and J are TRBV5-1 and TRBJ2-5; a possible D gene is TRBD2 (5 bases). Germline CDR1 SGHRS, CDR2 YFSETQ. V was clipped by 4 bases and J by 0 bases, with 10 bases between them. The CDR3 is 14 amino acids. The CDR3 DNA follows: TGCGCCAGCAGCACGCGGGCGTACCAAGAGACCCAGTACTTC. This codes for CASSTRAYQETQYF.

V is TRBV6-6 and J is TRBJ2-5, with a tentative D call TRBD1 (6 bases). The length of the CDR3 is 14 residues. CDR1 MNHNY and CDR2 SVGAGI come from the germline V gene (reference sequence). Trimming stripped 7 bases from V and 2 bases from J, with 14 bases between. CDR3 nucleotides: TGTGCCAGCAACGGCGGTGGGACACAAGAGACCCAGTACTTC. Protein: CASNGGGTQETQYF.

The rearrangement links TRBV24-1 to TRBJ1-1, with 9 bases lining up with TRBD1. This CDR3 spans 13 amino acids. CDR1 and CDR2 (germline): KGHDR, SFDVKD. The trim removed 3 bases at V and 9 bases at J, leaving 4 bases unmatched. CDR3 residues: CATSDADRGKAFF. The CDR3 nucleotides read TGTGCCACCAGTGATGCGGACAGGGGTAAAGCTTTCTTT.

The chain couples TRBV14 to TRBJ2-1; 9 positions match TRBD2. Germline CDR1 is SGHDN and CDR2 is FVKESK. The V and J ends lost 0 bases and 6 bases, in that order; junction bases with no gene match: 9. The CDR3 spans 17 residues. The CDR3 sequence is CASSQDYVAGVANEQFF. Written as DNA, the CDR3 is TGTGCCAGCAGCCAAGACTACGTAGCGGGAGTCGCCAATGAGCAGTTCTTC.

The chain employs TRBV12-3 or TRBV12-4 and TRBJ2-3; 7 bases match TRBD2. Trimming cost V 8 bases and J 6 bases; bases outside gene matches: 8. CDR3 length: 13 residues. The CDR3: CASARGVSDTQYF. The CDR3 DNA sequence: TGTGCCAGCGCCCGGGGGGTTTCGGATACGCAGTATTTT.

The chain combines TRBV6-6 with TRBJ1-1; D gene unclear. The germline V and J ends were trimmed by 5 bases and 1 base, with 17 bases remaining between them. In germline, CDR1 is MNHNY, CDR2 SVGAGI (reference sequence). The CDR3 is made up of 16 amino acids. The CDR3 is CASSHRPARGNTEAFF. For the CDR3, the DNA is TGTGCCAGCAGTCACCGACCAGCCAGAGGGAACACTGAAGCTTTCTTT.